Each of the 22 T cell receptor beta chains below was sequenced from the same sample in a study of cytomegalovirus exposure and HLA in healthy donors. Primers for the PCR totalled 60 Vbeta and 13 Jbeta. Clones were read by immunoSEQ multiplex PCR, and TCRdb kept only the in-frame ones, dropping some. The sample contains 150,000 or so clones, 83% of which appear only once. Sequenced sample: PBMCs. These receptors were collected from a man aged 50-60 years in good health and CMV-seropositive.

The DNA for the CDR3 is TGTGCCAGCAGCCCGCCCTGGGGGGAACTTCAGCCCCAGCATTTT. This translates into CASSPPWGELQPQHF. The V and J genes are TRBV7-2 and TRBJ1-5; a weak D match, TRBD1 (5 bases). Germline V lookup: CDR1 SGHTA, CDR2 FQGNSA. V lost 5 bases and J 6 bases, leaving 17 bases between the germline ends. CDR3 length: 15 amino acids.

This clone is a singleton in its sample. The genes are TRBV30 and TRBJ2-3; TRBD2 aligns across 7 bases. Germline values: CDR1 GTSNPN, CDR2 SVGIG (reference sequence). The CDR3 is made up of 15 amino acids. The V gene end was trimmed by 0 bases and the J gene end by 1 base; junction bases not matched to a gene: 4. The CDR3 loop is CAWSVGGGGTDTQYF. As DNA, the CDR3 is TGTGCCTGGAGTGTGGGGGGGGGTGGCACAGATACGCAGTATTTT.

The genes are TRBV2 and TRBJ2-2; maybe TRBD2 (6 bases). The CDR3 is 14 amino acids. The V gene's germline CDR1 is SNHLY and CDR2 FYNNEI. The V and J ends lost 6 bases and 7 bases respectively, with 15 bases between them. CDR3 sequence reads: CASRRSGWDGELFF. Written as DNA, the CDR3 is TGTGCCAGCAGGAGGAGCGGGTGGGACGGGGAGCTGTTTTTT.

V usage is TRBV4-2 and J usage is TRBJ2-3, with D maybe TRBD2 (6 bases). CDR1 LGHNA and CDR2 YNFKEQ come from the germline V gene. The CDR3 is made up of 15 amino acids. V was trimmed by 5 bases and J by 2 bases, leaving 14 bases between them. Here the CDR3 reads CASSAVAETTDTQYF. In DNA, the CDR3 is TGTGCCAGCAGCGCCGTAGCGGAAACCACAGATACGCAGTATTTT.

The CDR3 DNA reads TGTGCCAGCAGCTCTGGGACAGGGAGGAACACTGAAGCTTTCTTT. This gives the protein CASSSGTGRNTEAFF. V is TRBV5-6 and J is TRBJ1-1, with TRBD1 matching over 9 bases. After removal of 3 bases from V and 1 base from J, the junction contained 4 bases not matched to a gene. Germline V CDR1 and CDR2: SGHDT, YYEEEE. This CDR3 region has 15 residues.

V gene TRBV5-1 combines with J gene TRBJ2-2; 8 bases fit TRBD1. The CDR3 consists of 14 residues. V trimming: 4 bases; J trimming: 4 bases; junction bases outside the gene matches: 3. Germline CDR1 reads SGHRS; CDR2 reads YFSETQ. This chain's CDR3 is CASSQGQATGELFF. DNA of the CDR3: TGCGCCAGCAGCCAGGGACAGGCCACCGGGGAGCTGTTTTTT.

CDR3 in DNA: TGTGCCAGCAGGGCCAAGGGGTCCTACAATGAGCAGTTCTTC. The encoded protein is CASRAKGSYNEQFF. V and J are TRBV7-9 and TRBJ2-1; possible D gene TRBD1, 5 bases. Deletions cut 6 bases from V and 1 base from J, with 10 bases between. CDR1 and CDR2 from the germline V gene are SEHNR and FQNEAQ (reference sequence). The CDR3 runs 14 residues. The variable domain in full, completed from reference TRBV7-9 and TRBJ2-1, reads DTGVSQNPRHKITKRGQNVTFRCDPISEHNRLYWYRQTLGQGPEFLTYFQNEAQLEKSRLLSDRFSAERPKGSFSTLEIQRTEQGDSAMYLCASRAKGSYNEQFFGPGTRLTVL.

The chain links TRBV18 to TRBJ2-1; D not resolved. The CDR3 runs to 16 residues. Germline CDR1 and CDR2: KGHSH and LQKENI. V was shortened by 2 bases and J by 3 bases, with 14 bases between the two germline ends. CDR3 bases: TGTGCCAGCTCACCAGGAACTATCACCTACTACAATGAGCAGTTCTTC. Its translation is CASSPGTITYYNEQFF.

The chain has TRBV6-5 and TRBJ1-6; 7 positions agree with TRBD1. V lost 7 bases, J lost 5 bases, and 5 bases stayed unmatched. The germline V gene has CDR1 MNHEY and CDR2 SVGAGI. This CDR3 is built from 14 residues. The DNA for the CDR3 is TGTGCCAGCACCCAGGGACAGCATAATTCACCCCTCCACTTT. Its protein product is CASTQGQHNSPLHF.

The rearrangement uses TRBV5-6 and TRBJ2-2, with 7 bases lining up with TRBD2. J lost 4 bases, V lost 4 bases, and 10 bases had no gene match. The CDR3 runs 16 residues. Per germline, CDR1 SGHDT and CDR2 YYEEEE. CDR3 DNA sequence: TGTGCCAGCAGCCCTCTTGTGGCGGGGGTCACCGGGGAGCTGTTTTTT. This encodes CASSPLVAGVTGELFF.

This chain connects TRBV5-4 to TRBJ2-1; a weak D match, TRBD2 (7 bases). The germline V gene has CDR1 SGHNT and CDR2 YYREEE (reference sequence). This CDR3 is 17 amino acids long. V was clipped by 4 bases and J by 1 base, with 18 bases between them. The CDR3 region is CASSLRWGGESYNEQFF. CDR3 nucleotides: TGTGCCAGCAGCCTGCGGTGGGGGGGCGAATCCTACAATGAGCAGTTCTTC.

This chain uses TRBV6-5 with TRBJ2-3; 10 bases are a match to TRBD2. This CDR3 region has 15 residues. Germline trimming cut 6 bases from V and 4 bases from J; bases unmatched to any gene: 7. Germline CDR1 MNHEY, CDR2 SVGAGI. As DNA, the CDR3 is TGTGCCAGCAGGGCCAGCGGGGGGGTTGCAGATACGCAGTATTTT. It translates to CASRASGGVADTQYF.

The chain carries TRBV19 and TRBJ2-6; D not resolved. V was shortened by 4 bases and J by 0 bases, with 7 bases between the two germline ends. Germline loops: CDR1 LNHDA, CDR2 SQIVND (reference sequence). The CDR3 loop spans 15 amino acids. CDR3 nucleotide sequence: TGTGCCAGTAGTACCTCCAGCTCTGGGGCCAACGTCCTGACTTTC. Its translation is CASSTSSSGANVLTF.

This chain uses TRBV19 with TRBJ1-1, with D possibly being TRBD1 (6 bases). The V and J ends lost 3 bases and 11 bases respectively, with 10 bases between them. The V gene's germline CDR1 is LNHDA and CDR2 SQIVND (reference sequence). The length of the CDR3 is 11 residues. The CDR3 loop is CASSIGGAAFF. The DNA of the CDR3 is TGTGCCAGTAGTATTGGGGGGGCGGCTTTCTTT.

This rearrangement joins TRBV6-6 to TRBJ1-2, with D maybe TRBD1 (5 bases). This CDR3 is 14 amino acids long. CDR1 MNHNY and CDR2 SVGAGI come from the germline V gene (reference sequence). V lost 2 bases and J 5 bases, leaving 12 bases between the germline ends. The CDR3 spells CASSYPTVTYGYTF. The DNA for the CDR3 is TGTGCCAGCAGTTACCCGACAGTAACTTATGGCTACACCTTC.

The chain recombines TRBV15 with TRBJ1-2; weak D call: TRBD1 (5 bases). Trimming stripped 7 bases from V and 5 bases from J, with 17 bases between. The CDR3 runs 14 residues. CDR1 is LNHNV and CDR2 is YYDKDF in the germline V gene (reference sequence). CDR3 region: CATIRQNSSYGYTF. The CDR3, as DNA: TGTGCCACCATCCGACAGAATTCTTCATATGGCTACACCTTC.

The chain employs TRBV9 and TRBJ1-1; D possibly corresponds to TRBD1 (5 bases). This CDR3 comprises 14 residues. The V gene lost 3 bases and the J gene lost 5 bases, with 14 bases spanning the gap. The germline gives CDR1 SGDLS, CDR2 YYNGEE. In DNA, the CDR3 is TGTGCCAGCAGCGGGGGCATTCTGGAAACTGAAGCTTTCTTT. Protein: CASSGGILETEAFF.

This clone was picked up a small number of times. The chain joins TRBV6-5 to TRBJ2-7; D perhaps matches TRBD1 (6 bases). The CDR3 covers 12 residues. Germline V gives CDR1 MNHEY, CDR2 SVGAGI. V was cut by 10 bases and J by 9 bases, with 19 bases left in between. CDR3 residues: CATGEIRLGQYF. The CDR3 DNA sequence: TGTGCCACAGGGGAGATAAGGTTGGGGCAGTACTTC.

This clone was picked up a small number of times. The rearrangement uses TRBV4-3 and TRBJ2-7; D is ambiguous. V gave up 0 bases and J gave up 0 bases, with 9 bases separating them. Germline values: CDR1 LGHNA, CDR2 YSLEER. The CDR3 consists of 15 residues. Written as DNA, the CDR3 is TGCGCCAGCAGCCAAGATCGAGGCTCCTCCTACGAGCAGTACTTC. Translated: CASSQDRGSSYEQYF.

This rearrangement joins TRBV28 to TRBJ1-5; D perhaps matches TRBD1 (6 bases). Per the germline V gene, CDR1 is MDHEN and CDR2 is SYDVKM. With 6 bases removed from V and 2 bases from J, the gap between germline ends came to 11 bases. The CDR3 is made up of 14 amino acids. In nucleotides, the CDR3 is TGTGCCAGCAGACCTCCAGGGGGCAATCAGCCCCAGCATTTT. Its translation: CASRPPGGNQPQHF.

The J gene is TRBJ2-2, the V gene TRBV7-7; 11 positions agree with TRBD2. The germline gives CDR1 SSHAT, CDR2 FNYEAQ (reference sequence). V shed 6 bases and J 5 bases; nucleotides not matched to a gene: 8. The CDR3 consists of 16 residues. CDR3 sequence reads: CASSQHSGGATGELFF. The DNA of the CDR3 is TGTGCCAGCAGTCAACATAGCGGGGGGGCGACCGGGGAGCTGTTTTTT. Full variable domain (rest looked up from reference TRBV7-7 and TRBJ2-2): GAGVSQSPRYKVTKRGQDVTLRCDPISSHATLYWYQQALGQGPEFLTYFNYEAQPDKSGLPSDRFSAERPEGSISTLTIQRTEQRDSAMYRCASSQHSGGATGELFFGEGSRLTVL.

V usage is TRBV27 and J usage is TRBJ2-1; a weak D match, TRBD2 (6 bases). The CDR3 sequence is 12 residues long. Trimming shortened V by 8 bases and J by 4 bases, and 9 bases separated the two germline ends. Germline V gene sequence: CDR1 MNHEY, CDR2 SMNVEV (reference sequence). The DNA of the CDR3 is TGTGCCAGCGGCGGGGCATACAATGAGCAGTTCTTC. Translation gives CASGGAYNEQFF.